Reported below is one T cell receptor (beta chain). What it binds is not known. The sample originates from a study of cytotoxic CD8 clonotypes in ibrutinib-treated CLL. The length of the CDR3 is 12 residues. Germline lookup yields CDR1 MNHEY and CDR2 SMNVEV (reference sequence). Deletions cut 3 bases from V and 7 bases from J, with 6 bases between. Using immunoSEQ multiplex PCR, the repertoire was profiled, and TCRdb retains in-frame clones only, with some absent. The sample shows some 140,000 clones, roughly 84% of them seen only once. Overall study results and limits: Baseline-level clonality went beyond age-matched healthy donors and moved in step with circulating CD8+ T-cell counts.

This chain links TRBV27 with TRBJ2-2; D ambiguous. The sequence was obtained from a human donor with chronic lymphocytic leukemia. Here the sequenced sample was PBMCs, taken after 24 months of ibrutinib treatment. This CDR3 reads CASSFLRGELFF. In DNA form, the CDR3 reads TGTGCCAGCAGTTTTCTTCGCGGGGAGCTGTTTTTT.